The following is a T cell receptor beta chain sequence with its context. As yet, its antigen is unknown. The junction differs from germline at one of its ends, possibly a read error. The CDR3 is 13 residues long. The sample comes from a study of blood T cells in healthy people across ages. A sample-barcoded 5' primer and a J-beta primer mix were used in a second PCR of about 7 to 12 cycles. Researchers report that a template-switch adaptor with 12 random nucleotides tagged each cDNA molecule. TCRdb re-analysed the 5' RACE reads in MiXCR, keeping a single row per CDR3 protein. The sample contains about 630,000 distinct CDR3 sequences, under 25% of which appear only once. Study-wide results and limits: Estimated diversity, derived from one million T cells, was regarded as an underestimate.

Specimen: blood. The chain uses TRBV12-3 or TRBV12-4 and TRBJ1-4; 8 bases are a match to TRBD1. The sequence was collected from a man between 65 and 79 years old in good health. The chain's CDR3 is CTSQGTGHEKLFF. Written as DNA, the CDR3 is TGTACCAGTCAAGGGACAGGACATGAAAAACTGTTTTTT.